The clone carrying this T cell receptor beta chain was counted ten times or more. Its antigen is not identified. The data stem from a study of CD8 T cells in ankylosing spondylitis. The V segment lost 6 bases and the J segment 1 base; nucleotides outside the gene matches: 7. The CDR3 is 14 residues long. Looked up from germline, CDR1 is DFQATT and CDR2 is SNEGSKA (reference sequence). Libraries for TCR beta were made by quantitative 5'-RACE with molecular barcodes. TCRdb passed the 5' RACE reads through MiXCR, listing each CDR3 protein once. The sample includes 200,000 to 250,000 distinct CDR3 sequences, 10% of them seen just once. Whole-study results and caveats: Disease-associated clonotypes exhibited CD8+ identity and were relatively infrequent in peripheral blood. Within ankylosing spondylitis blood, a TCR beta motif made up of seven to nine highly homologous variants appeared to be characteristic. Some motif variants were previously reported in reactive arthritis synovial fluid and blood.

This TCR was sampled from a male donor with ankylosing spondylitis or in good health (not recorded which). Sequenced input: blood, either unsorted or a sorted T cell fraction (not recorded which). J is TRBJ2-3 and V is TRBV20-1, with TRBD2 matching over 7 bases. In DNA form, the CDR3 reads TGCAGTGCCCCATCGGGGGGTCGCACAGATACGCAGTATTTT. Translation gives CSAPSGGRTDTQYF.